These 19 T cell receptor beta chains originate from one sample sequenced in a study of shared clonotypes between healthy human individuals. Method: immunoSEQ multiplex PCR; TCRdb's copy keeps in-frame clones and lacks some. The repertoire holds over 1.5 million clones, with nearly 99% as singletons. The sample was naive CD4+ T cells sorted from blood. As to subset: CD45RA+ positively selected. These receptors were collected from a man younger than 40 in good health.

The chain couples TRBV19 to TRBJ1-1; 10 positions match TRBD1. This CDR3 is 14 amino acids long. Looked up from germline, CDR1 is LNHDA and CDR2 is SQIVND (reference sequence). With 6 bases clipped from V and 4 bases from J, the junction kept 5 bases outside the gene matches. CDR3 region: CASSGTGVSTEAFF. The CDR3 bases are TGTGCCAGTAGCGGGACAGGGGTAAGCACTGAAGCTTTCTTT.

The chain links TRBV11-3 to TRBJ2-1; the D gene is possibly TRBD2 (6 bases). The CDR3 totals 17 residues. With 1 base removed from V and 2 bases from J, the gap between germline ends came to 15 bases. Germline V gene sequence: CDR1 SGHNT, CDR2 YENEEA. The CDR3 loop reads CASSLALGGVTYNEQFF. The CDR3 DNA reads as TGTGCCAGCAGCTTAGCGTTAGGCGGGGTGACCTACAATGAGCAGTTCTTC.

The CDR3 reads CASSLGWTEAFF. The CDR3 coding sequence is TGTGCCAGCAGCCTTGGGTGGACTGAAGCTTTCTTT. The chain carries TRBV7-9 and TRBJ1-1; the D is unclear. Germline values: CDR1 SEHNR, CDR2 FQNEAQ (reference sequence). Trimming shortened V by 5 bases and J by 5 bases, and 9 bases separated the two germline ends. The CDR3 spans 12 residues.

The rearrangement joins TRBV2 to TRBJ2-3, with D perhaps matching TRBD2 (7 bases). Germline V gives CDR1 SNHLY, CDR2 FYNNEI. Trimming cost V 6 bases and J 4 bases, with 26 bases left between them. This CDR3 is 18 amino acids long. The CDR3 reads CASSGPRSGGGQSDTQYF. The CDR3 nucleotides read TGTGCCAGCAGCGGACCCCGTTCGGGCGGGGGACAATCAGATACGCAGTATTTT.

The gene calls are TRBV5-6 and TRBJ2-5; D unclear. Germline-derived CDR1 and CDR2 are SGHDT and YYEEEE. This CDR3 region has 12 residues. Trimming stripped 5 bases from V and 2 bases from J, with 7 bases between. The DNA of the CDR3 is TGTGCCAGCAGGTCCGATCAAGAGACCCAGTACTTC. Its protein product is CASRSDQETQYF.

The rearrangement links TRBV6-5 to TRBJ2-7; a weak D match, TRBD1 (6 bases). Trimming left V 2 bases short and J 2 bases short, with 7 bases between. The CDR3 has 13 amino acids. The germline gives CDR1 MNHEY, CDR2 SVGAGI. For the CDR3, the DNA is TGTGCCAGCAGTTACCACAGGGCCTACGAGCAGTACTTC. Residues: CASSYHRAYEQYF.

This clone has just one count. V usage is TRBV28 and J usage is TRBJ1-5, with TRBD1 as a possible D gene (5 bases). The germline CDR1 and CDR2 sequences are MDHEN and SYDVKM. The CDR3 length is 16 residues. V gave up 3 bases and J gave up 2 bases, with 14 bases separating them. The CDR3 sequence is CASSLGPLRGNQPQHF. The CDR3 DNA is TGTGCCAGCAGTTTGGGGCCACTTAGGGGCAATCAGCCCCAGCATTTT.

The rearrangement links TRBV5-1 to TRBJ2-7; TRBD2 matches 11 bases. The junction had 8 bases not matched to a gene; V was cut back by 4 bases and J by 2 bases. The CDR3 is 16 amino acids. Germline loops: CDR1 SGHRS, CDR2 YFSETQ. The CDR3 sequence is CASSPTLAGGPYEQYF. The CDR3 bases are TGCGCCAGCAGCCCCACCCTAGCGGGAGGCCCCTACGAGCAGTACTTC. The full variable domain, with the rest looked up from reference TRBV5-1 and TRBJ2-7, is KAGVTQTPRYLIKTRGQQVTLSCSPISGHRSVSWYQQTPGQGLQFLFEYFSETQRNKGNFPGRFSGRQFSNSRSEMNVSTLELGDSALYLCASSPTLAGGPYEQYFGPGTRLTVT.

V usage is TRBV2 and J usage is TRBJ2-4, with 10 nucleotides matching TRBD2. With 6 bases clipped from V and 4 bases from J, the junction kept 6 bases outside the gene matches. Germline assignment: CDR1 SNHLY and CDR2 FYNNEI. The CDR3 is made up of 15 amino acids. CDR3 sequence reads: CASREMTSGKNIQYF. The CDR3 DNA sequence: TGTGCCAGCAGGGAGATGACTAGCGGGAAAAACATTCAGTACTTC.

In DNA, the CDR3 is TGTGCCAGCAGCCCAGCCTCTGGGGCCAACGTCCTGACTTTC. It translates to CASSPASGANVLTF. The rearrangement uses TRBV11-1 and TRBJ2-6, with D unresolved. The CDR3 runs 14 residues. CDR1 is SGHAT, CDR2 FQDESV, per germline (reference sequence). Trimming stripped 5 bases from V and 0 bases from J, with 5 bases between.

The chain couples TRBV13 to TRBJ2-1; TRBD1 agrees at 7 bases. The length of the CDR3 is 14 residues. Germline values: CDR1 PRHDT, CDR2 FYEKMQ (reference sequence). Trimming cost V 1 base and J 3 bases; bases outside gene matches: 0. The CDR3 DNA sequence: TGTGCCAGCAGCTTAGACAGGGGCTACAATGAGCAGTTCTTC. It encodes CASSLDRGYNEQFF.

V gene TRBV7-6 combines with J gene TRBJ2-5, with D possibly TRBD2 on 5 matching bases. V gave up 3 bases and J gave up 5 bases, with 7 bases separating them. This CDR3 contains 12 residues. CDR1 and CDR2 (germline): SGHVS, FNYEAQ. The CDR3 region is CASSFGEETQYF. The CDR3 coding sequence is TGTGCCAGCAGCTTTGGGGAGGAGACCCAGTACTTC.

The rearrangement links TRBV9 to TRBJ2-3; TRBD1 matches at 8 bases. The length of the CDR3 is 15 residues. CDR1 is SGDLS and CDR2 is YYNGEE in the germline V gene. Losses at the gene ends were 2 bases for V and 4 bases for J; bases not matched to a gene: 6. DNA of the CDR3: TGTGCCAGCAGCGTCGGGACAGGAAATCCAGATACGCAGTATTTT. It is translated as CASSVGTGNPDTQYF.

The rearrangement joins TRBV29-1 to TRBJ2-7; 9 nucleotides align to TRBD1. The germline gives CDR1 SQVTM, CDR2 ANQGSEA. This CDR3 comprises 13 residues. V shed 0 bases, J shed 6 bases, and the junction held 3 bases outside the gene matches. CDR3 DNA sequence: TGCAGCGTTGAAGATGTGACAGGGGGCGAGCAGTACTTC. It codes for CSVEDVTGGEQYF.

The rearrangement links TRBV11-2 to TRBJ2-7; the D is unclear. Trimming removed 6 bases from V and 1 base from J, with 22 bases in between. This CDR3 spans 17 amino acids. Germline V gene data show CDR1 as SGHAT and CDR2 as FQNNGV. This CDR3 is CASRALNALRNSYEQYF. CDR3 sequence (DNA): TGTGCCAGCAGAGCGCTGAATGCCTTAAGAAATTCCTACGAGCAGTACTTC.

The CDR3 DNA reads as TGTGCCAGCAGTGAATGGAGACAGGCCGAGTATTATGGCTACACCTTC. Translated: CASSEWRQAEYYGYTF. This chain joins TRBV6-1 and TRBJ1-2; D might be TRBD1 (6 bases). Per germline, CDR1 MNHNS and CDR2 SASEGT. The V gene lost 2 bases and the J gene lost 5 bases, with 18 bases spanning the gap. The CDR3 sequence is 16 residues long.

The chain uses TRBV28 and TRBJ1-2, with D tentatively TRBD1 (6 bases). This CDR3 is built from 14 residues. V was trimmed by 7 bases and J by 1 base, leaving 13 bases between them. The germline CDR1 and CDR2 sequences are MDHEN and SYDVKM. As DNA, the CDR3 is TGTGCCAGCACGTTGGGGGCGAATAACTATGGCTACACCTTC. Translation gives CASTLGANNYGYTF.

This clone came up once. This rearrangement joins TRBV5-6 to TRBJ1-2; D gene ambiguous. The ends were cut back, 0 bases at V and 8 bases at J, with 8 bases in the middle. CDR3 length equals 12 residues. CDR1 and CDR2 (germline): SGHDT, YYEEEE. CDR3 sequence reads: CASSLAVAGYTF. The CDR3 bases are TGTGCCAGCAGCTTGGCAGTTGCCGGCTACACCTTC.

The V call is TRBV28, the J call TRBJ1-5; D not resolved. Germline V gene lookup returns CDR1 MDHEN and CDR2 SYDVKM. The CDR3 sequence is 12 residues long. V was cut by 6 bases and J by 7 bases, with 10 bases left in between. CDR3 in amino acids: CASRPAGQPQHF. The CDR3, as DNA: TGTGCCAGCAGACCCGCGGGCCAGCCCCAGCATTTT.